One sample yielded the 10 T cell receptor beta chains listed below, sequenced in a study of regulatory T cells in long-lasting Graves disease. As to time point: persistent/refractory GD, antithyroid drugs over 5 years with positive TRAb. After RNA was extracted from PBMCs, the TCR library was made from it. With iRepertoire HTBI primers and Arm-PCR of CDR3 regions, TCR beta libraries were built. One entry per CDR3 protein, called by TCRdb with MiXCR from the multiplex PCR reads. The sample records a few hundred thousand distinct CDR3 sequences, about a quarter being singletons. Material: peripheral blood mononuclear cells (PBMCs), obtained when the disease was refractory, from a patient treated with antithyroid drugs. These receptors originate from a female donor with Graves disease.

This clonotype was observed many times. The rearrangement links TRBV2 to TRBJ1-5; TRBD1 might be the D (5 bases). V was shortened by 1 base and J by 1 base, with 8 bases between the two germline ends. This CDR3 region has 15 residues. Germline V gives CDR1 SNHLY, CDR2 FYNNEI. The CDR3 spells CASSEEQVSNQPQHF. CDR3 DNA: TGTGCCAGCAGTGAAGAACAGGTGAGCAATCAGCCCCAGCATTTT.

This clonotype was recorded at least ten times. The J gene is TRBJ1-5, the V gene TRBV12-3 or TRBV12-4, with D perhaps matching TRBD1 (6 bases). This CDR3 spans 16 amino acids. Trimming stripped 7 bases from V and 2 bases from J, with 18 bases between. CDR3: CASTAQSGGGNQPQHF. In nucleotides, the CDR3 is TGTGCCAGCACCGCTCAGTCTGGGGGCGGCAATCAGCCCCAGCATTTT.

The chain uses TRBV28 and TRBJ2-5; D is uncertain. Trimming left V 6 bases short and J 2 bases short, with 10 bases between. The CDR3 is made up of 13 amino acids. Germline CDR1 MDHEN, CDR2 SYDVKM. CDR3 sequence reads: CASRGIVQETQYF. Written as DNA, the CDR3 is TGTGCCAGCAGGGGGATTGTTCAAGAGACCCAGTACTTC.

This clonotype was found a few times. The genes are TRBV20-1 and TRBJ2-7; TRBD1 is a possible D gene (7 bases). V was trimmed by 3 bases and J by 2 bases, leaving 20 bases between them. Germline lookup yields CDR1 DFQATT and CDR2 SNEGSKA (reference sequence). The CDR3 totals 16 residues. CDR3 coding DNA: TGCAGTGCTAGGGGCGGGACAGTCCTAATGGCCTACGAGCAGTACTTC. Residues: CSARGGTVLMAYEQYF.

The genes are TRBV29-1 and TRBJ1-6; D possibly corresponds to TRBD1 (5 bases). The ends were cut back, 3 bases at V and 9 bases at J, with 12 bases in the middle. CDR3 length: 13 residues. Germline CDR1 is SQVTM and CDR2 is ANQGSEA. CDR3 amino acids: CSVDGRGPSPLHF. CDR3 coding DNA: TGCAGCGTTGATGGTAGGGGACCTTCACCCCTCCACTTT.

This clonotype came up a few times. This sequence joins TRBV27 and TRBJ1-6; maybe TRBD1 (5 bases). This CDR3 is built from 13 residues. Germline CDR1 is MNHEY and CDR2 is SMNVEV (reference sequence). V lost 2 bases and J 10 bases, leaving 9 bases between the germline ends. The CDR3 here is CASSLAGQSPLHF. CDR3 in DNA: TGTGCCAGCAGTTTAGCAGGGCAATCACCCCTCCACTTT.

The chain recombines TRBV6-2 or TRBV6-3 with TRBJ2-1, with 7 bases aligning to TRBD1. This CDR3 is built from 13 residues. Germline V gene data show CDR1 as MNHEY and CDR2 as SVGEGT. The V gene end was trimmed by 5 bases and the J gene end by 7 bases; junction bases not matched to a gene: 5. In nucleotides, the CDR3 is TGTGCCAGCAGTCCAGGACAGGTGAATGAGCAGTTCTTC. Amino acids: CASSPGQVNEQFF.

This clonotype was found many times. CDR3 residues: CSVRGGGRSEKLFF. In DNA, the CDR3 is TGCAGCGTTCGAGGTGGGGGGCGCAGTGAAAAACTGTTTTTT. The chain combines TRBV29-1 with TRBJ1-4; a weak D match, TRBD1 (6 bases). V was shortened by 5 bases and J by 7 bases, with 17 bases between the two germline ends. Germline V CDR1 and CDR2: SQVTM, ANQGSEA. This CDR3 is 14 amino acids long.

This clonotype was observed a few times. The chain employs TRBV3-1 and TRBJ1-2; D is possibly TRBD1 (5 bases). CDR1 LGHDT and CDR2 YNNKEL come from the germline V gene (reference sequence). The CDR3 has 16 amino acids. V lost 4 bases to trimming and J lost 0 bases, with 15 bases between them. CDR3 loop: CASSPRRQTTNYGYTF. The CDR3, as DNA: TGTGCCAGCAGCCCGAGACGACAGACAACTAACTATGGCTACACCTTC.

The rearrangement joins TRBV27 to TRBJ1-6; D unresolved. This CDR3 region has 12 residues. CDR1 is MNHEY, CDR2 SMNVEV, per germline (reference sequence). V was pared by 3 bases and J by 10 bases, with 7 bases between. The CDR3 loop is CASSFRGSPLHF. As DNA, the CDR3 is TGTGCCAGCAGTTTCCGGGGATCACCCCTCCACTTT.